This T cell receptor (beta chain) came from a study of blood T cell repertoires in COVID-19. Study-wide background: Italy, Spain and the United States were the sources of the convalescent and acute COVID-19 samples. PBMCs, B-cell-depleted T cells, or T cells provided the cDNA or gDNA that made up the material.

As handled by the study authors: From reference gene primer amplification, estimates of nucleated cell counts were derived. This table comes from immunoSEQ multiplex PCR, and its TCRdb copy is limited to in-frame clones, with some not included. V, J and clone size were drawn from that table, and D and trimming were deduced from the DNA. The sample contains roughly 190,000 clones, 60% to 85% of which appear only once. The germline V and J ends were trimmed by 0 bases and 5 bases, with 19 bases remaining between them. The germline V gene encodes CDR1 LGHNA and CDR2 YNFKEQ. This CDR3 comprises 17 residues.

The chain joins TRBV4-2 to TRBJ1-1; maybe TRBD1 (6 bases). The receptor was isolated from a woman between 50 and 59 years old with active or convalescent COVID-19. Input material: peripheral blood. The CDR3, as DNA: TGTGCCAGCAGCCAAGATTTCCCGGACAGCCCCGAGACTGAAGCTTTCTTT. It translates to CASSQDFPDSPETEAFF.